The clone carrying this T cell receptor beta chain was observed many times. This record belongs to a study of T cells in Graves' hyperthyroidism and ophthalmopathy. This CDR3 is 14 amino acids long. Looked up from germline, CDR1 is LNHDA and CDR2 is SQIVND (reference sequence). Trimming stripped 7 bases from V and 2 bases from J, with 12 bases between. Regions amplified from RNA transcripts were the TCR beta CDR3 regions. A set of HTBI primers served as the primers for a first-round RT-PCR of the TCR CDR3. MiXCR was run by TCRdb on the multiplex PCR reads, yielding one entry per CDR3 protein. The sample carries a few hundred thousand distinct CDR3 sequences, 46% recorded once.

The sequencing input was peripheral blood or thyroid tissue (not recorded which). This TCR came from a woman under 30 with Graves' hyperthyroidism. This chain joins TRBV19 and TRBJ1-5, with D hard to call. The CDR3: CASNGQSGNQPQHF. The CDR3 DNA follows: TGTGCCAGTAATGGGCAGAGCGGCAATCAGCCCCAGCATTTT.